This T cell receptor (beta chain) was identified during a study of cytomegalovirus exposure and HLA in healthy donors (dated by TCRdb to about 2017). In the study overall: In an earlier analysis of approximately 500 of the donors, about 260 Gb of sequence data and 117 million unique TCR beta sequences from 150 million to 200 million T cells were reported. To predict cytomegalovirus infection status, the study combined high-throughput TCR immunosequencing, statistical association of individual TCRs with disease status, and machine learning. All discovery cohort repertoires had been generated using a single sequencing platform. An earlier analysis of some 500 of the donors applied high-throughput TCR beta sequencing to assess whether each TCR beta V gene segment acted as functional or pseudogenic. About 300 gigabases of sequencing data and 91 million or so unique TCR sequences made up an early release that covered several hundred HLA-typed donors. A separate validation cohort of 100 to 150 different subjects was used in addition to the 666-subject first cohort. Typing coverage varied by locus: roughly 629-630 donors for A, B, C, DRB1 and DQB1; roughly 560 for DQA1; nearly 610 for DPA1; 450 to 480 for DPB1. In a later genetic analysis, genome-wide SNP genotypes for about three fifths of the roughly 670 donors were used, and that subset was treated as a discovery cohort. The aim of the study was to test whether cataloging public T cell receptors could identify signatures of past pathogen exposure. Using immunosequencing, the study profiled T cell repertoires from around 680 subjects and related those repertoires to cytomegalovirus serostatus. In the later analysis, no new phenotypic data were used to find candidate immune exposures; instead, reliance was placed on TCR beta sequences and their occurrence across donors. A later analysis re-examined previously published TCR beta repertoires from hundreds of donors and added high-resolution HLA genotyping to investigate patterns of TCR occurrence. Among 398 genotyped donors of the cohort, an average of 235,054 unique TCR beta nucleotide sequences were sequenced per donor, about a sixth of them non-productive. Because of strong linkage in the cohort, five DR-DQ haplotypes were treated as single units for association and clustering. Alongside the repertoire data, information on donor age, sex, ethnicity and CMV serostatus was compiled. Of the 398 genotyped donors, roughly 85% fell in the genetic ancestry cluster associated with self-reported Caucasian donors. Both class I and class II loci were covered by HLA typing, at four-digit resolution. Overall results and qualifications from the work: A further reported finding was that TCR beta sequences accurately predicted the HLA-A and HLA-B alleles for most subjects in the first cohort. Correlated functional status among segregating V segments might be attributable to linkage disequilibrium, but an unknown experimental factor could not be ruled out. The earlier analysis of some 560 of the donors excluded 15 to 20 rarely observed V segments, including chromosome 9 orphons, because counts were too low. Broadly in line with IMGT annotations, most TCR beta V segments showed up in productive rearrangements about 90% or about 30% of the time in an earlier analysis of about 500 of the donors. In vitro tests confirmed that a few of the cytomegalovirus-associated TCR beta chains recognize cytomegalovirus antigens. Because HLA typing was missing for some donors at each locus, association tests included only the typed subset. A later analysis reported that several top co-occurrence clusters appeared linked to parvovirus B19, influenza, CMV and Epstein-Barr virus. In a later analysis, the rate of TCR association differed among HLA loci, with DRB1 alleles having the most associated TCRs and HLA-C alleles having the fewest. When HLA alleles, especially DR and DQ, strongly co-occurred, TCR associations were difficult to assign to individual alleles. A later analysis found that most CMV-associated TCR beta chains appeared HLA-restricted, with HLA associations seemingly driven largely by CMV exposure. This cohort had only TCR beta chains sequenced, and the lack of alpha or paired-chain data limited which features could be detected. A later analysis found that HLA-associated TCR beta chains were more clonally expanded and had lower generation probabilities than equally common non-associated chains. Some IMGT-functional V segments, including TRBV6-2 and TRBV6-3, could not be told apart with the 87-base-pair reads, so those segments were excluded. The authors suggested that the approach could potentially be generalized to other disease states and immunological phenotypes. Sequencing depth was assumed to be roughly uniform across donors in the presence/absence analyses, though that assumption may not hold. A group of highly shared sequence variants was considered likely to be a technical artifact of the sequencing pipeline. Most TCR sequences were observed very rarely across donors, whereas some public TCRs were present in many individuals. According to a later genetic analysis, donors in an Asian-associated ancestry cluster had fewer N-insertions in productive TCRs than the roughly 670-donor mean. At a false discovery rate of 0.05, a later analysis linked roughly 17,000 TCR beta sequences to specific HLA alleles. The classifier was reported to diagnose cytomegalovirus status with high specificity and sensitivity in both the original cohort and the validation cohort. For the cohort, immune exposure information was limited to CMV serostatus. An association between a missense DCLRE1C variant and V-gene and J-gene trimming of TCR beta chains was found in a later genetic analysis and replicated in an independent cohort. The study gave a list of under 200 TCR beta chains associated with cytomegalovirus.

The cohort was made up of 500 to 850 healthy bone marrow donors. Cohort members were all nominally healthy when sampled, although unrecorded immune exposures were likely present. The donor was CMV seropositive and belonged to the group of more than 250 seropositive cohort members. Every donor gave a peripheral blood sample, and the peripheral blood mononuclear cells from that sample were used for TCR beta sequencing. The Qiagen DNeasy Blood Extraction Kit was used to extract genomic DNA from the blood cell samples. The library was built by means of the immunoSEQ multiplex PCR assay. The multiplex PCR relied on a mix of 60 forward primers for TCR Vbeta segments and 13 reverse primers for TCR Jbeta segments. A multiplex PCR assay on genomic DNA amplified the CDR3 region of rearranged TCR beta genes. The amplified TCR beta libraries were sequenced on the Illumina HiSeq System as 87-base-pair reads. Under the source paper's analysis protocol: A later analysis tallied some 79 million unique TCR beta chains across the 650 to 750 repertoires, and approximately 11 million of those chains were shared by two or more donors. Raw reads were error-corrected and collapsed into unique sequences by a nearest-neighbor algorithm in which closely related sequences were merged to remove PCR and sequencing errors. To assign V, D and J gene segments, CDR3 sequences were aligned to IMGT reference sequences. Each retained sequence needed at least a six-nucleotide match to both a V gene segment and a J gene segment. Rearrangements were called productive when the CDR3 lacked stop codons and stayed in frame with V and J; all others were non-productive. Following IMGT convention, CDR3 was defined as the stretch from the second conserved V-encoded cysteine to the conserved J-encoded phenylalanine. The earlier analysis of roughly 590 of the donors excluded sequences that lacked an unambiguous match to a single V gene segment. An earlier analysis of a few hundred of the donors classified V segments as functional when productive rearrangements were above 56.7% and as segregating when the standard deviation between donors was above 5%. A statistical classification framework was developed to diagnose cytomegalovirus status using the catalog of TCR beta chain sequences. In a later analysis, TCR nucleotide sequences were compared against IMGT/GENE-DB human TR gene sequences so that V and J genes could be assigned. In a later analysis, CDR3 sequences and most-parsimonious VDJ recombination scenarios were assigned using the TCRdist pipeline. A later analysis defined each TCR beta chain by its CDR3 amino acid sequence plus V-gene family, and excluded reads lacking a unique V-gene family. In a later analysis, 450 to 600 highly shared, low-generation-probability nucleotide sequences were removed to address suspected cross-contamination and a sequencing artifact. A later analysis calculated a clonal expansion index for each public chain from normalized within-repertoire ranks of inferred template counts. A later analysis computed generation probabilities with a VDJ recombination model fitted to out-of-frame rearrangements, and checked the results against IGoR. A later analysis scored TCR-TCR, TCR-HLA and TCR-CMV co-occurrence with hypergeometric tests, applying a repertoire-size bias correction to TCR pairs. To estimate false discovery rates, a later analysis permuted the HLA or CMV assignments 20 times. A later analysis grouped co-occurring TCRs with DBSCAN, adding TCRdist sequence similarity when clustering within HLA-allele-positive subsets. Co-occurrence clustering excluded repertoires with fewer than 30,000 or more than 120,000 public chains, plus five with anomalous nucleotide sharing. TCRdb obtained this table from immuneACCESS and retained in-frame rearrangements with V and J assigned. These tables miss some clones; where compared with another copy, unresolved V genes account for less than half of the shortfall, and the remainder is unexplained. The V and J calls and clone size are taken from that table; D and trimming were inferred from the DNA. This sample holds about 100,000 clones; around three quarters were observed only once. Jointly, the top ten make up under 5% of the sample.

The CDR3, cysteine through phenylalanine, is 12 amino acids long. Only CDR3 DNA is held: 36 bases, read in frame from base 1. V is clipped by 3 bases and J by 8 bases, and the sequence between their germline boundaries is 13 bases long. CDR1 and CDR2 were assigned from the germline V gene (reference sequence) as GTSNPN and SVGIG. In regard to this clone: Its cognate antigen has yet to be identified. The record has no base qualities; no much larger clone is one base away.

This sequence was found in a female donor in good health and CMV-seropositive. The rearrangement joined TRBV30 to TRBJ1-2, with TRBD1 tentatively as D gene (5 bases match). The sample comprised PBMCs. The CDR3 loop reads CAWRVGGGGYTF. In nucleotide form, the sequence is TGTGCCTGGAGAGTGGGGGGTGGGGGCTACACCTTC. Extended through the reference TRBV30 and TRBJ1-2 proteins, this CDR3 yields the full variable domain: SQTIHQWPATLVQPVGSPLSLECTVEGTSNPNLYWYRQAAGRGLQLLFYSVGIGQISSEVPQNLSASRPQDRQFILSSKKLLLSDSGFYLCAWRVGGGGYTFGSGTRLTVV.